The source of this T cell receptor beta chain is a study of cytomegalovirus exposure and HLA in healthy donors. Looking at the study overall: A previous analysis identified approximately 110 million unique TCR beta sequences derived from roughly 190 million T cells. General study points: Analysis performed later found roughly 17,000 TCR beta sequences associated with HLA alleles at 0.05 false discovery rate. Most sequenced TCRs were rare (though some public TCRs occurred in many donors). Presence/absence analysis assumed near-uniform sequencing depth across donors.

After removal of 4 bases from V and 0 bases from J, the junction contained 8 bases not matched to a gene. This CDR3 comprises 18 residues. Germline CDR1 is SGHNT and CDR2 is YYREEE (reference sequence). The PCR contained 60 Vbeta and 13 Jbeta primers. Clones were sequenced by immunoSEQ multiplex PCR, and TCRdb holds only the in-frame ones, with some missing. The sample lists 100,000 or so clones, 75% to 85% occurring once. The table lists this clone with a few counts. Its antigen is currently unknown. Sequencing was done on a sample of PBMCs. The TCR was taken from a young man in good health and CMV-seronegative. The gene calls are TRBV5-4 and TRBJ2-4; TRBD1 matches at 12 bases. The CDR3 bases are TGTGCCAGCAGCGCCGGGACAGGGGGCTACCTAGCCAAAAACATTCAGTACTTC. It specifies CASSAGTGGYLAKNIQYF.